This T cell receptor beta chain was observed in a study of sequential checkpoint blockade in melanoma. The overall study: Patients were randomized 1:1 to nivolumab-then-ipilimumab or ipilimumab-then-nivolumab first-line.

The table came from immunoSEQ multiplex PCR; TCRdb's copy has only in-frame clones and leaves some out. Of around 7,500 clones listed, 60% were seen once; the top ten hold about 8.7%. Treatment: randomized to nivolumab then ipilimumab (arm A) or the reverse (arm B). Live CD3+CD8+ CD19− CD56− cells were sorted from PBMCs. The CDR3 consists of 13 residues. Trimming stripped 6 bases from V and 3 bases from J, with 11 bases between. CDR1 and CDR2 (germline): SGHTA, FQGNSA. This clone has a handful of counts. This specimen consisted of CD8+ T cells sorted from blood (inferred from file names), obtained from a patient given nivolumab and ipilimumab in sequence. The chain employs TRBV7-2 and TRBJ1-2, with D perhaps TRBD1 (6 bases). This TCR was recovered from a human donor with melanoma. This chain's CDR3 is CASSPGTHYGYTF. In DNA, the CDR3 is TGTGCCAGCAGTCCCGGGACACACTATGGCTACACCTTC.